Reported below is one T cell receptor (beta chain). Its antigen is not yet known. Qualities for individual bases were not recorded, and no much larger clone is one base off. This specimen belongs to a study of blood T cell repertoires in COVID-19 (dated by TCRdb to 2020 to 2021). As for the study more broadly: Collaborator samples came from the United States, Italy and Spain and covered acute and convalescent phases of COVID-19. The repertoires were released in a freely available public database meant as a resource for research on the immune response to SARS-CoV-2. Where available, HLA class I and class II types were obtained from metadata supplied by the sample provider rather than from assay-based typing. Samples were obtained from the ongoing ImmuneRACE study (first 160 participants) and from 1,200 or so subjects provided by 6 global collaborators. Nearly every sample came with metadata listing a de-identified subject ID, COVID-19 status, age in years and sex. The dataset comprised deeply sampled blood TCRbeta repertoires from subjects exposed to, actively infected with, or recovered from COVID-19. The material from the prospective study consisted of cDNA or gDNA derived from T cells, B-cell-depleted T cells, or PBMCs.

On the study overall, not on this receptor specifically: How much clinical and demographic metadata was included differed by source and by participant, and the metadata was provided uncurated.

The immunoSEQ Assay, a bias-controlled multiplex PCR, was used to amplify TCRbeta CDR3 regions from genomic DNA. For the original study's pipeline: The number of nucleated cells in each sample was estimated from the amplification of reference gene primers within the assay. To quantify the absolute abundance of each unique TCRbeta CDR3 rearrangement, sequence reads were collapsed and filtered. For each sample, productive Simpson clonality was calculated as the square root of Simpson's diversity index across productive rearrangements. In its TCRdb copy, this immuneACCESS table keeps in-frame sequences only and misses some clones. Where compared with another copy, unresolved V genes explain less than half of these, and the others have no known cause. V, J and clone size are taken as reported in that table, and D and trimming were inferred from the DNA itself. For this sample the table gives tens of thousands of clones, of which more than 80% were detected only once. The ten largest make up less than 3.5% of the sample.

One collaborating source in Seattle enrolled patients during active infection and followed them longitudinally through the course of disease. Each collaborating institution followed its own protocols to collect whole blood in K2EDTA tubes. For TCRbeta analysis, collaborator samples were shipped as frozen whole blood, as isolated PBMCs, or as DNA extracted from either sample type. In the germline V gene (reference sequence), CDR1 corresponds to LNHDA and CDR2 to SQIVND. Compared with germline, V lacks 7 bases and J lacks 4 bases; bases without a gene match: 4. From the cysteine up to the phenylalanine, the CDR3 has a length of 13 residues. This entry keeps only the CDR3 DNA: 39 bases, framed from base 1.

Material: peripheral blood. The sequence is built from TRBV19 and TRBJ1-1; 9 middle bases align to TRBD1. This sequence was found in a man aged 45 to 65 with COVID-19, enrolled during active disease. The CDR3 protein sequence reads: CASIQTGGTEAFF. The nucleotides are TGTGCCAGTATCCAGACAGGGGGCACTGAAGCTTTCTTT.